These T cell receptor beta chains were read from a single sample in a study of cytomegalovirus exposure and HLA in healthy donors. TCRdb keeps only in-frame clones here, not all; method: immunoSEQ multiplex PCR. In total, the table holds more than 100,000 clones. The sample consisted of PBMCs. The receptors shown here come from a young man in good health and CMV-seronegative. CDR3s include the opening cysteine and the closing phenylalanine or tryptophan. The order of the fields is J gene, D gene, V gene, CDR3 DNA, CDR3 protein. D genes are given only for firm matches.

TRBJ1-3 TRBD1 TRBV9 TGTGCCAGCAGCGAAAGGACAGGGGGCAGGAACACCATATATTTT CASSERTGGRNTIYF
TRBJ1-2 NA TRBV25-1 TGTGCCAGCAGCGCCATCGACGGCCTCGGGGGCTACACCTTC CASSAIDGLGGYTF
TRBJ2-1 NA TRBV11-3 TGTGCCAGCAGCACTCGACAGACCTACAATGAGCAGTTCTTC CASSTRQTYNEQFF
TRBJ1-1 NA TRBV5-1 TGCGCCAGCAGCTTAAAGGGGACAGAAGCTTTCTTT CASSLKGTEAFF
TRBJ1-1 TRBD1 TRBV2 TGTGCCAGTCGGACAGGGTGGAACACTGAAGCTTTCTTT CASRTGWNTEAFF
TRBJ2-7 NA TRBV5-6 TGTGCCAGCAACGTGGGGCGCCGGCCCCCCTACGAGCAGTACTTC CASNVGRRPPYEQYF
TRBJ1-1 TRBD1 TRBV4-2 TGTGCCAGCAGCCAAGGACAGGGATTGAACACTGAAGCTTTCTTT CASSQGQGLNTEAFF
TRBJ1-1 NA TRBV27 TGTGCCAGCACCCATGAAGCTTTCTTT CASTHEAFF
TRBJ2-5 NA TRBV11-2 TGTGCCAGCGCGTCGGGAGAGGAGACCCAGTACTTC CASASGEETQYF
TRBJ2-6 TRBD1 TRBV18 TGTGCCAGCTCACCCTCAGACAGGGCTGGGGCCAACGTCCTGACTTTC CASSPSDRAGANVLTF
TRBJ1-6 TRBD1 TRBV5-4 TGTGCCAGCAGCTCCCCAAAGACAGGGGATAATTCACCCCTCCACTTT CASSSPKTGDNSPLHF
TRBJ2-3 NA TRBV4-1 TGCGCCAGCAGCCAAGTGGGCCTGGTCCCAGATACGCAGTATTTT CASSQVGLVPDTQYF
TRBJ2-1 NA TRBV5-1 TGCGCCAGCACCCGGGCGGGGAGAGAATACAATGAGCAGTTCTTC CASTRAGREYNEQFF
TRBJ1-1 NA TRBV5-1 TGCGCCAGCAGCTTGGCCCGAGGGTTCACTGAAGCTTTCTTT CASSLARGFTEAFF
TRBJ2-2 NA TRBV30 TGTGCCTGGAGGCCGTCTTGGGCAGGGCAGGGCGGGGAGCTGTTTTTT CAWRPSWAGQGGELFF
TRBJ2-1 TRBD2 TRBV10-2 TGCGCCAGCACCGTCCCGGGACTAGCGGGAGGGAATGGTGAGCAGTTCTTC CASTVPGLAGGNGEQFF
TRBJ1-1 NA TRBV6-5 TGTGCCAGCAGTTACATCAGGGGCTATGGGACTGAAGCTTTCTTT CASSYIRGYGTEAFF
TRBJ2-7 NA TRBV9 TGTGCCAGCAGCGACCCCGGGAACGAGCAGTACTTC CASSDPGNEQYF
TRBJ1-6 NA TRBV5-6 TGTGCCAGCAGCTTCGGTCGATCTCGGTTGCGATCACCCCTCCACTTT CASSFGRSRLRSPLHF
TRBJ2-7 TRBD1 TRBV7-6 TGTGCCAGCAGCTGGGGACAGGGTGCAATTAACGAGCAGTACTTC CASSWGQGAINEQYF
TRBJ2-2 NA TRBV4-1 TGCGCCAGCAGCCAAGCTTTGGCAGGGATCGTTTCGAACACCGGGGAGCTGTTTTTT CASSQALAGIVSNTGELFF
TRBJ1-2 TRBD1 TRBV5-6 TGTGCCAGCAGCTCGGGACAGGAGGGGGATGGCTACACCTTC CASSSGQEGDGYTF
TRBJ2-5 TRBD2 TRBV6-5 TGTGCCAGCAGAAGACTAGCGGGAGGAGGGGAGACCCAGTACTTC CASRRLAGGGETQYF
TRBJ2-2 TRBD2 TRBV7-9 TGTGCCAGCAGCACGGGACTAGCAAGCGGGGAGCTGTTTTTT CASSTGLASGELFF
TRBJ2-7 NA TRBV28 TGTGCCAGCAGTTTCAAACAGGGAGCGACCTACGAGCAGTACTTC CASSFKQGATYEQYF
TRBJ2-3 TRBD2 TRBV25-1 TGTGCCAGCAGGATAAGCGGGAGGGCCGGAGATACGCAGTATTTT CASRISGRAGDTQYF
TRBJ1-6 NA TRBV2 TGTGCCAGCAGACCGGAGGAGCGGGATTCACCCCTCCACTTT CASRPEERDSPLHF